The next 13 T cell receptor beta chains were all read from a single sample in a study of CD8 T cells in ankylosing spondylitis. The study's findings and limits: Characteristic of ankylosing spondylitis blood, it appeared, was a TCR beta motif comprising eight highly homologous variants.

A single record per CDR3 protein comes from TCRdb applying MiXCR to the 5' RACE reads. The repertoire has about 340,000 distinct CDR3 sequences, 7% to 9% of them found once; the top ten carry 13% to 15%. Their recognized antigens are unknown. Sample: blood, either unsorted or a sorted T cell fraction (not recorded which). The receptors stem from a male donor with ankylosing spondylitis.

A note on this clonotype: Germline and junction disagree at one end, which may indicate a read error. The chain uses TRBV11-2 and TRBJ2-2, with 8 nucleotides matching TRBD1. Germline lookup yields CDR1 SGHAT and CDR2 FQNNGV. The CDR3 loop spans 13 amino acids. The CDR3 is CASSHRGTGKLFF. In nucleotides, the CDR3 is TGTGCCAGCAGTCACAGGGGGACCGGGAAGCTGTTTTTT.

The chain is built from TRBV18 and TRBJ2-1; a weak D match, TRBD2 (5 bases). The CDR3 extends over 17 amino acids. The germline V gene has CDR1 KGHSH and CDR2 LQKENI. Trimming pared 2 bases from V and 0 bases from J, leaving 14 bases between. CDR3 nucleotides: TGTGCCAGCTCACCAGCGGGTCCCAGGAGCTCCTACAATGAGCAGTTCTTC. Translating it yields CASSPAGPRSSYNEQFF.

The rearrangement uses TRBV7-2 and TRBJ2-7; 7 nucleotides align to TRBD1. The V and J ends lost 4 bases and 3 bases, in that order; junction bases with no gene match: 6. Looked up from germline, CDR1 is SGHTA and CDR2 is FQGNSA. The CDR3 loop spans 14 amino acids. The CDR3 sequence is CASSSRGLNYEQYF. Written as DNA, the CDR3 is TGTGCCAGCAGCTCCAGGGGGTTAAACTACGAGCAGTACTTC.

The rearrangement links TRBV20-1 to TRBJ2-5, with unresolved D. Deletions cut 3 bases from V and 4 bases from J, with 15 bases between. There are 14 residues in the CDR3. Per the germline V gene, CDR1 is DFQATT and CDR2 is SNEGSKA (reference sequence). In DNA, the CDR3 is TGCAGTGCTAGTTTTACGGGTCGAGGAGAGACCCAGTACTTC. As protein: CSASFTGRGETQYF.

CDR3 DNA sequence: TGTGCCAGCAGCTTCAGGGGGCTGGTGTTGGTCGATGAGCAGTTCTTC. Translated, it gives CASSFRGLVLVDEQFF. The chain joins TRBV5-5 to TRBJ2-1, with 8 bases lining up with TRBD1. There are 16 residues in the CDR3. J gave up 8 bases and V 2 bases, and 12 bases lay outside the gene matches. Germline CDR1 reads SGHKS; CDR2 reads YYEKEE (reference sequence).

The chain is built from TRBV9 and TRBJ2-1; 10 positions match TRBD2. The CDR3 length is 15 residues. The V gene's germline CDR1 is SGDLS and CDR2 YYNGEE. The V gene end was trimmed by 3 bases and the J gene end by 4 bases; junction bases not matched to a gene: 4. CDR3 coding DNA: TGTGCCAGCAGCGCGACTAGCGGGCCATACAATGAGCAGTTCTTC. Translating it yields CASSATSGPYNEQFF.

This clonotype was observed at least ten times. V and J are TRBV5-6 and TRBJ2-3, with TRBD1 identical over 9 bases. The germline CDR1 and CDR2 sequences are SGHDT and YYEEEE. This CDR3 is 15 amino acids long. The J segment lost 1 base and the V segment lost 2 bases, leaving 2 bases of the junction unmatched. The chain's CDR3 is CASSFDRGGTDTQYF. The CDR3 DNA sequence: TGTGCCAGCAGCTTTGACAGGGGGGGCACAGATACGCAGTATTTT. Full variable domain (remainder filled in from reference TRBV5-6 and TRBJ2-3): DAGVTQSPTHLIKTRGQQVTLRCSPKSGHDTVSWYQQALGQGPQFIFQYYEEEERQRGNFPDRFSGHQFPNYSSELNVNALLLGDSALYLCASSFDRGGTDTQYFGPGTRLTVL.

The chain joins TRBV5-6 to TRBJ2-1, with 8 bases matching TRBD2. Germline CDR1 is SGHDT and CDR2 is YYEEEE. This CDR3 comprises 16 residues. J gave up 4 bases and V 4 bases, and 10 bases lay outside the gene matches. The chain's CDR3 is CASSVYGLAGYNEQFF. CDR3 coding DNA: TGTGCCAGCAGCGTATACGGACTAGCTGGTTACAATGAGCAGTTCTTC.

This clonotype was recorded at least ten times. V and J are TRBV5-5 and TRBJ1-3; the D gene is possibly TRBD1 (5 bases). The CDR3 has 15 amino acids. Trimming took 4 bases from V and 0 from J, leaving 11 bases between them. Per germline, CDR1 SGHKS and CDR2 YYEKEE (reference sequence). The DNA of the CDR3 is TGTGCCAGCAGCCCCCAGGGACTCTCTGGAAACACCATATATTTT. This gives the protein CASSPQGLSGNTIYF.

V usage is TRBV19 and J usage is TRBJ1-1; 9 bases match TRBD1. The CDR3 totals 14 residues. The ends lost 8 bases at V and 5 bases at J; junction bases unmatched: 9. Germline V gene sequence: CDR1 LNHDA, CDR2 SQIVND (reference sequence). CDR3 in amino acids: CASGTGTGFTEAFF. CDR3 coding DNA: TGTGCCAGTGGGACCGGGACAGGGTTTACTGAAGCTTTCTTT.

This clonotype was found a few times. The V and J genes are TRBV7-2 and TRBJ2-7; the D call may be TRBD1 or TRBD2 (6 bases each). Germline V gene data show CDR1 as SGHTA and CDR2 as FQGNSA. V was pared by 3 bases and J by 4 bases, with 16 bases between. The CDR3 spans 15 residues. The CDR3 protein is CASSFSIRGPYEQYF. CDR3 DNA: TGTGCCAGCAGCTTTTCTATACGGGGGCCTTACGAGCAGTACTTC.

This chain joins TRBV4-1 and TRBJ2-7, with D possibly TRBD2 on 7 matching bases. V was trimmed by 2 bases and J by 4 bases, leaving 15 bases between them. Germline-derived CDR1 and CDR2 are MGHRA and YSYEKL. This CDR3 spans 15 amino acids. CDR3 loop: CASSQPGGGGYEQYF. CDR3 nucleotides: TGCGCCAGCAGCCAACCTGGGGGGGGCGGGTACGAGCAGTACTTC.

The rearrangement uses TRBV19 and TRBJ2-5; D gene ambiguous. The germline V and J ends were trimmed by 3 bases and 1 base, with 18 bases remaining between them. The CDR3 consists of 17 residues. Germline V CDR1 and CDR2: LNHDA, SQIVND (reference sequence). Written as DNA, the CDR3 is TGTGCCAGTAGTATCCCTGGACGTGCAGGCACCCAAGAGACCCAGTACTTC. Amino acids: CASSIPGRAGTQETQYF.